The T cell receptor beta chain under discussion was sequenced for a study of T cell repertoires in cytomegalovirus infection. Study in general: In the study, CMV epitopes included recently identified HLA-C-restricted and well-studied HLA-B-restricted ones. Public TCR beta signatures provided an indication of both CMV infection and a matching HLA type. Study observations and caveats: In two of eight donors, the top clonotype was HLA-C-restricted CMV-specific. Totalled public TCR beta family frequency picked out people who carried CMV plus the relevant HLA.

This clonotype was detected only a few times. Its antigen is as yet unknown. TCRdb itself ran the reads through MiXCR, one entry per CDR3 protein. Of some 920,000 distinct CDR3 sequences in the sample, approximately 31% were seen once. Germline CDR1 and CDR2: SNHLY and FYNNEI. This CDR3 has 13 residues. The V gene is TRBV2, the J gene TRBJ2-5; the D call may be TRBD1 or TRBD2 (6 bases each). The source is a human donor in good health (CMV status not recorded). Some clones in this sample may be carry-over from other donors' samples. Sequenced material: cultured CD8+ T cells from PBMCs, taken from culture after CMV antigen stimulation. In nucleotides, the CDR3 is TGTGGCATCGGGGGCAGGGGACGGGAGACCCAGTACTTC. Amino acid sequence: CGIGGRGRETQYF.